A single sample is the source of the 27 T cell receptor beta chains below, sequenced in a study of Ad26.COV2.S vaccination and SARS-CoV-2 variants. Method: immunoSEQ multiplex PCR; TCRdb's copy keeps in-frame clones and lacks some. The sample lists under 400,000 clones; roughly 84% were seen once. Treatment defined: 15 to 20 received Ad26.COV2.S at low or high dose, single or two shots; about five received placebo; per-sample allocation not given. Collection of the samples took place on day 63 after the first injection of vaccine or placebo. Sequencing was performed on peripheral blood, taken in a trial of Ad26.COV2.S vaccine versus placebo. The source of these receptors is a person between 18 and 65 years old who received the Ad26.COV2.S COVID-19 vaccine or a placebo.

The V call is TRBV20-1, the J call TRBJ1-1, with a possible D match to TRBD1 (5 bases). The ends were cut back, 3 bases at V and 1 base at J, with 36 bases in the middle. Germline V lookup: CDR1 DFQATT, CDR2 SNEGSKA (reference sequence). The length of the CDR3 is 22 residues. The CDR3 DNA reads as TGCAGTGCTAGTCCGTTATTGCGGGACCCCCAAACTCGATACGGTCAGAACACTGAAGCTTTCTTT. Encoded protein: CSASPLLRDPQTRYGQNTEAFF.

J is TRBJ2-5 and V is TRBV3-1 (or the pseudogene TRBV3-2); 12 bases agree with TRBD2. The CDR3 is 16 residues long. V lost 6 bases to trimming and J lost 5 bases; unmatched junction nucleotides: 10. Germline-derived CDR1 and CDR2 are LGHDT and YNNKEL (reference sequence). The CDR3, as DNA: TGTGCCAGCAGTTCTGCTAGCGGGGGGGCCCGGGAGACCCAGTACTTC. Translating it yields CASSSASGGARETQYF.

This rearrangement joins TRBV18 to TRBJ1-1, with no clear D. Germline loops: CDR1 KGHSH, CDR2 LQKENI. V was clipped by 3 bases and J by 5 bases, with 16 bases between them. CDR3 length: 15 residues. CDR3 nucleotides: TGTGCCAGCTCACCTAGAATGACGCTTGGGACTGAAGCTTTCTTT. Protein product: CASSPRMTLGTEAFF.

The J gene is TRBJ1-2, the V gene TRBV10-3; D uncertain. The V end lost 4 bases, the J end lost 0 bases, and 9 bases lay between the germline ends. The CDR3 is made up of 14 amino acids. CDR1 and CDR2 (germline): ENHRY, SYGVKD. The CDR3 reads CAISADLSNYGYTF. The CDR3 DNA reads as TGTGCCATCAGTGCTGACCTCTCTAACTATGGCTACACCTTC.

This clone was seen a handful of times. J is TRBJ2-3 and V is TRBV6-4; 9 nucleotides match TRBD1. V shed 4 bases and J 2 bases; nucleotides not matched to a gene: 1. CDR3 length: 14 residues. The germline V gene encodes CDR1 MRHNA and CDR2 SNTAGT. DNA of the CDR3: TGTGCCAGCAGTGGGACAGGGGACACAGATACGCAGTATTTT. It specifies CASSGTGDTDTQYF.

The CDR3 DNA is TGTGCCAGTAGTATAGGCAGGGGGTTAAGGTCTGAAGCTTTCTTT. This translates into CASSIGRGLRSEAFF. J is TRBJ1-1 and V is TRBV19, with 7 bases lining up with TRBD1. From germline, CDR1 is LNHDA and CDR2 SQIVND (reference sequence). V dropped 1 base and J dropped 6; count of bases not matched to a gene: 8. The CDR3 spans 15 residues.

This chain uses TRBV19 with TRBJ2-7; 7 bases fit TRBD2. The germline gives CDR1 LNHDA, CDR2 SQIVND (reference sequence). The CDR3 has 14 residues. J gave up 3 bases and V 10 bases, and 12 bases lay outside the gene matches. CDR3 residues: CATSSTGGGYEQYF. CDR3 DNA sequence: TGTGCCACCAGCTCTACTGGGGGGGGCTACGAGCAGTACTTC.

The gene calls are TRBV30 and TRBJ2-7; D might be TRBD2 (6 bases). Germline-derived CDR1 and CDR2 are GTSNPN and SVGIG (reference sequence). V was trimmed by 1 base and J by 6 bases, leaving 10 bases between them. CDR3 length: 12 amino acids. CDR3 sequence reads: CAWSDGGAEQYF. The DNA for the CDR3 is TGTGCCTGGAGTGATGGAGGGGCCGAGCAGTACTTC.

The chain couples TRBV2 to TRBJ2-1; either TRBD1 or TRBD2 may fit D (5 bases each). The CDR3 sequence is 11 residues long. Trimming removed 2 bases at V and 10 bases at J, with 6 bases between. The germline CDR1 and CDR2 sequences are SNHLY and FYNNEI. This chain's CDR3 is CASSERDEQFF. As DNA, the CDR3 is TGTGCCAGCAGTGAAAGGGACGAGCAGTTCTTC.

The chain joins TRBV20-1 to TRBJ2-7, with D unresolved. The CDR3 has 13 amino acids. CDR1 is DFQATT and CDR2 is SNEGSKA in the germline V gene (reference sequence). Trimming shortened V by 3 bases and J by 0 bases, and 9 bases separated the two germline ends. The chain's CDR3 is CSASKGSSYEQYF. CDR3 bases: TGCAGTGCTAGTAAGGGAAGCTCCTACGAGCAGTACTTC.

This clone occurred once. The rearrangement links TRBV18 to TRBJ1-3; D possibly corresponds to TRBD1 (5 bases). V lost 1 base and J lost 0, with 10 bases in between. CDR1 and CDR2 from the germline V gene are KGHSH and LQKENI. CDR3 length: 16 amino acids. The DNA for the CDR3 is TGTGCCAGCTCACCACAAGACAGAGGCTCTGGAAACACCATATATTTT. Protein sequence: CASSPQDRGSGNTIYF.

The V and J genes are TRBV11-3 and TRBJ2-7; D could derive from TRBD1 or TRBD2 (5 bases each). With 4 bases removed from V and 1 base from J, the gap between germline ends came to 14 bases. From germline, CDR1 is SGHNT and CDR2 YENEEA. The CDR3 sequence is 15 residues long. CDR3 in DNA: TGTGCCAGCAGCTCAGGGACGCACAATTCCTACGAGCAGTACTTC. This translates into CASSSGTHNSYEQYF.

The genes are TRBV4-3 and TRBJ2-7; D is possibly TRBD2 (5 bases). The CDR3 loop spans 13 amino acids. Trimming removed 4 bases at V and 5 bases at J, with 12 bases between. Germline-derived CDR1 and CDR2 are LGHNA and YSLEER. The CDR3 region has the DNA TGCGCCAGCAGCCCACGGGATGGGGACGAGCAGTACTTC. It translates to CASSPRDGDEQYF.

The chain couples TRBV30 to TRBJ2-7; D may correspond to TRBD1 or TRBD2 (6 bases each). In germline, CDR1 is GTSNPN, CDR2 SVGIG (reference sequence). The CDR3 runs 14 residues. V dropped 0 bases and J dropped 3 bases, with 12 bases sitting between them. CDR3 bases: TGTGCCTGGAGTGTAAGAGGGGGGATCTACGAGCAGTACTTC. Protein product: CAWSVRGGIYEQYF.

For the CDR3, the DNA is TGTGCCAGCAGCTCGGGACAGGGCGGAGGAAACACCATATATTTT. Translated, it gives CASSSGQGGGNTIYF. The chain combines TRBV4-2 with TRBJ1-3, with TRBD1 matching 9 bases. V lost 5 bases to trimming and J lost 4 bases; unmatched junction nucleotides: 6. Germline V CDR1 and CDR2: LGHNA, YNFKEQ. CDR3 length equals 15 residues.

The J gene is TRBJ2-3, the V gene TRBV7-4, with D unresolved. Germline V gene sequence: CDR1 SGHVT, CDR2 SQSDAQ. CDR3 length: 9 amino acids. Between the trimmed V and J ends, which lost 8 bases and 6 bases, there was a span of 3 bases. The CDR3 sequence is CASVDTQYF. The DNA for the CDR3 is TGTGCCAGCGTGGATACGCAGTATTTT. The full variable domain, with the rest looked up from reference TRBV7-4 and TRBJ2-3, is GAGVSQSPRYKVAKRGRDVALRCDSISGHVTLYWYRQTLGQGSEVLTYSQSDAQRDKSGRPSGRFSAERPERSVSTLKIQRTEQGDSAVYLCASVDTQYFGPGTRLTVL.

The gene calls are TRBV4-2 and TRBJ1-1; D may be TRBD1 (5 bases). This CDR3 comprises 14 residues. The V gene's germline CDR1 is LGHNA and CDR2 YNFKEQ. V was cut by 5 bases and J by 2 bases, with 12 bases left in between. CDR3 loop: CASSTNQGNTEAFF. Here the CDR3 DNA reads TGTGCCAGCAGCACTAACCAGGGTAACACTGAAGCTTTCTTT.

The CDR3 bases are TGTGCCAGCAGCGGGGGCTCCGTGGCCTACGAGCAGTACTTC. Translating it yields CASSGGSVAYEQYF. The rearrangement uses TRBV5-8 and TRBJ2-7; a weak D match, TRBD1 (6 bases). The ends were cut back, 4 bases at V and 2 bases at J, with 13 bases in the middle. Germline CDR1 is SGHTS and CDR2 is YDEGEE. The CDR3 is made up of 14 amino acids.

The CDR3 spells CASENWGGLAKNIQYF. In DNA, the CDR3 is TGTGCTAGTGAGAATTGGGGAGGACTAGCCAAAAACATTCAGTACTTC. The rearrangement uses TRBV12-5 and TRBJ2-4, with D possibly being TRBD2 (6 bases). CDR1 is LGHNT, CDR2 FRNRAP, per germline. The ends were cut back, 7 bases at V and 0 bases at J, with 16 bases in the middle. The CDR3 is 16 residues long.

V gene TRBV25-1 combines with J gene TRBJ1-4; D gene ambiguous. The CDR3 covers 17 residues. The V and J ends lost 4 bases and 1 base respectively, with 16 bases between them. Germline values: CDR1 MGHDK, CDR2 SYGVNS. The CDR3 reads CASSGGLFGRTNEKLFF. The CDR3 nucleotides read TGTGCCAGCAGTGGTGGTCTTTTTGGGCGAACTAATGAAAAACTGTTTTTT.

V usage is TRBV7-3 and J usage is TRBJ1-2, with 9 bases fitting TRBD1. This CDR3 is 13 amino acids long. In germline, CDR1 is SGHTA, CDR2 FQGTGA. V lost 4 bases, J lost 8 bases, and 5 bases stayed unmatched. The CDR3 protein is CASSSRTGEGYTF. The CDR3 DNA reads TGTGCCAGCAGCTCGAGGACAGGGGAAGGCTACACCTTC.

The chain uses TRBV23-1 and TRBJ2-2, with 7 nucleotides matching TRBD1. TRBV23-1 is an ORF; its function is uncertain. Losses at the gene ends were 0 bases for V and 2 bases for J; bases not matched to a gene: 3. There are 16 residues in the CDR3. Written as DNA, the CDR3 is TGCGCCAGCAGTCAATCGGACAGGAACAACACCGGGGAGCTGTTTTTT. It specifies CASSQSDRNNTGELFF.

The chain recombines TRBV3-1 (or the pseudogene TRBV3-2) with TRBJ2-5; tentatively, D is TRBD1 (7 bases). CDR1 and CDR2 from the germline V gene are LGHDT and YNNKEL (reference sequence). The CDR3 extends over 15 amino acids. Deletions cut 4 bases from V and 4 bases from J, with 16 bases between. The CDR3 loop reads CASSPLRQGGETQYF. CDR3 in DNA: TGTGCCAGCAGCCCCCTGAGACAGGGAGGAGAGACCCAGTACTTC.

The J gene is TRBJ2-5, the V gene TRBV29-1; no clear D. Germline V CDR1 and CDR2: SQVTM, ANQGSEA. This CDR3 region has 11 residues. Trimming stripped 4 bases from V and 0 bases from J, with 3 bases between. The CDR3 DNA is TGCAGCGTTGGGGACCAAGAGACCCAGTACTTC. It is translated as CSVGDQETQYF.

The rearrangement joins TRBV29-1 to TRBJ2-1, with D unclear. CDR3 size: 8 residues. V gave up 7 bases and J gave up 9 bases, with 4 bases separating them. Germline V gene data show CDR1 as SQVTM and CDR2 as ANQGSEA. The DNA for the CDR3 is TGCAGCGCGGGTGAGCAGTTCTTC. This sequence encodes CSAGEQFF.

The J gene is TRBJ2-7, the V gene TRBV5-5, with 7 bases aligning to TRBD1. Losses at the gene ends were 4 bases for V and 0 bases for J; bases not matched to a gene: 4. The germline V gene encodes CDR1 SGHKS and CDR2 YYEKEE (reference sequence). This CDR3 has 14 residues. The CDR3: CASSIQGSSYEQYF. CDR3 nucleotide sequence: TGTGCCAGCAGCATACAGGGGAGCTCCTACGAGCAGTACTTC.

The chain couples TRBV5-6 to TRBJ1-6; D is undetermined. Germline CDR1 SGHDT, CDR2 YYEEEE. Trimming removed 1 base at V and 5 bases at J, with 7 bases between. The CDR3 runs to 14 residues. In nucleotides, the CDR3 is TGTGCCAGCAGCTTGATAAGGAATAATTCACCCCTCCACTTT. Its translation is CASSLIRNNSPLHF.